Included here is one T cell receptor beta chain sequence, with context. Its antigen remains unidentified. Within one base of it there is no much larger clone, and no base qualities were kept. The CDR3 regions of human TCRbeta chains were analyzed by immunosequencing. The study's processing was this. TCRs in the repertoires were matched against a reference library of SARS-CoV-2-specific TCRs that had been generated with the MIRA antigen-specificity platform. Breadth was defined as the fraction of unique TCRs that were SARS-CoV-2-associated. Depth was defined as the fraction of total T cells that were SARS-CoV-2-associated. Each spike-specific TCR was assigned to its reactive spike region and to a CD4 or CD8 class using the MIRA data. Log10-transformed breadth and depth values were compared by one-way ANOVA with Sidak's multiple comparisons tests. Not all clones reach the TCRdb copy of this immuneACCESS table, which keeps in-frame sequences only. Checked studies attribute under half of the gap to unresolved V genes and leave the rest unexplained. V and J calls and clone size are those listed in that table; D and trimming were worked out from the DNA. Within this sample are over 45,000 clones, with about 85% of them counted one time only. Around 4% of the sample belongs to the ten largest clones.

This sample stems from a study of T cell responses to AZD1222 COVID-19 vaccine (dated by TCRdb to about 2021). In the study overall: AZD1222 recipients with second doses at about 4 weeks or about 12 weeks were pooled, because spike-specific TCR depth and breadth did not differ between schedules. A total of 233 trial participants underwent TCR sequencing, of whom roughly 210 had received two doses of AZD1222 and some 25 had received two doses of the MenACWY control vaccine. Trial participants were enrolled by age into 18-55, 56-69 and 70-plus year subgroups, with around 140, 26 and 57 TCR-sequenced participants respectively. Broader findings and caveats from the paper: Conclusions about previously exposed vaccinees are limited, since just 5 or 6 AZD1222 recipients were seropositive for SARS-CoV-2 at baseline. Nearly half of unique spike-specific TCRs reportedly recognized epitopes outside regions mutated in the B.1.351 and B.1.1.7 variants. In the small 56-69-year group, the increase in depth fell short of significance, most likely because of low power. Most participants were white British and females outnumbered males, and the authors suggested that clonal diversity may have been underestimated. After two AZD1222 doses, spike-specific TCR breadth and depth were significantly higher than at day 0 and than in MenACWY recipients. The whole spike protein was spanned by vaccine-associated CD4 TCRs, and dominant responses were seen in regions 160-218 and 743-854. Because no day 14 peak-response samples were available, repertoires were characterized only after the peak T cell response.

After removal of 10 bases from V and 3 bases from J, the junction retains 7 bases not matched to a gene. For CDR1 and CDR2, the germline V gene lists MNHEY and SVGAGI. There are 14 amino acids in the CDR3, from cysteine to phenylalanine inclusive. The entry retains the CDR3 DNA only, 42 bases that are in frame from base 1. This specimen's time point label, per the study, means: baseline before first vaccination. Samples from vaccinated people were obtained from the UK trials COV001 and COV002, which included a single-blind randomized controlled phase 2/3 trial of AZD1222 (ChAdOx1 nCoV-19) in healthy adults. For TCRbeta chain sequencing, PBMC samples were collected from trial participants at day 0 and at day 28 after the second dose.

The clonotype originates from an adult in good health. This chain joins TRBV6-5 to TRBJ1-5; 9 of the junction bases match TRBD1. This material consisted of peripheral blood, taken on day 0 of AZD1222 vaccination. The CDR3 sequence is CATTGQGDNQPQHF. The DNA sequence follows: TGTGCCACGACGGGACAGGGCGACAATCAGCCCCAGCATTTT.